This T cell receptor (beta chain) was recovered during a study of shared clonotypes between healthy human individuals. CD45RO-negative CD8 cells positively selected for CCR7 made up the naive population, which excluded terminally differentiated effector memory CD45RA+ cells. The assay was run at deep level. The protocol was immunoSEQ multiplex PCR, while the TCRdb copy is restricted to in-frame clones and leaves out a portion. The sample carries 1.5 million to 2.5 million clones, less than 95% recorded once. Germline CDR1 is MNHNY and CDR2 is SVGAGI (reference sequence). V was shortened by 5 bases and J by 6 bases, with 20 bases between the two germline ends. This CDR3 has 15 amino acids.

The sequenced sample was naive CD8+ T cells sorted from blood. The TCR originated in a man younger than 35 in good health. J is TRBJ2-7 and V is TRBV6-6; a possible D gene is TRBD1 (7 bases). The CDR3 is CASSPAGGGAPEQYF. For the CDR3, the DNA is TGTGCCAGCAGTCCCGCAGGGGGAGGTGCGCCCGAGCAGTACTTC.